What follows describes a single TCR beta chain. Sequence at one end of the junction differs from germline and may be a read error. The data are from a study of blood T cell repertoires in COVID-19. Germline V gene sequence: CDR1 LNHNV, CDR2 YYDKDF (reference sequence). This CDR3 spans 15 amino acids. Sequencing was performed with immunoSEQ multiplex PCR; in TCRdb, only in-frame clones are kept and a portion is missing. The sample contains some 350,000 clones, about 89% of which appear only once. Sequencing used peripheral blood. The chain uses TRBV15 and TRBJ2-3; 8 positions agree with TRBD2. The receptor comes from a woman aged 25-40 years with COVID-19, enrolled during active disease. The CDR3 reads CATSRDGRGGDTQYF. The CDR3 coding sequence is TGTGCCACCAGCCGAGACGGGAGGGGGGGAGATACGCAGTATTTT.